Reported below is one T cell receptor beta chain. Its recognized antigen is unknown. No much larger clone exists at a distance of one base, and base qualities are not known. TCRbeta CDR3 regions were amplified from genomic DNA by means of the immunoSEQ Assay, a bias-controlled multiplex PCR. In the original analysis: Within the assay, amplification of reference gene primers was used to estimate how many nucleated cells each sample contained. To quantify the absolute abundance of each unique TCRbeta CDR3 rearrangement, sequence reads were collapsed and filtered. Productive Simpson clonality was computed per sample as the square root of Simpson's diversity index over productive rearrangements. TCRdb re-hosts the immuneACCESS table, in-frame sequences only. Its copies lack some clones; in the studies checked, an unresolved V gene accounts for under half of them, and the cause for the rest is not known. V and J calls and clone size are as listed in that table; D and trimming were resolved from the DNA. This sample is represented by fewer than 200,000 clones; approximately 82% of them were singletons. 3.6% of the sample is held by the ten biggest clonotypes.

In the prospective study, participants were about 18 to 100 years old, resided in 25 or so geographic areas of the United States, and were enrolled through a virtual design. Cohort assignment in the prospective study relied on participant-reported clinical history from a screening survey and a study questionnaire. Each participant in the prospective study had whole blood, serum and a nasopharyngeal or oropharyngeal swab collected by mobile phlebotomists. Prospective study participants could optionally give additional blood draws and questionnaires over an approximately 2-month period. Before DNA extraction, prospective study blood samples were shipped either frozen or at room temperature. The sample originates from a study of blood T cell repertoires in COVID-19 (dated by TCRdb to 2019 to 2021). For the study in its entirety: Samples covering the acute and convalescent phases of COVID-19 were provided by collaborators in the United States, Italy and Spain. The material from the prospective study consisted of cDNA or gDNA derived from T cells, B-cell-depleted T cells, or PBMCs. The sample metadata nearly always contained a de-identified subject ID, COVID-19 status, age in years and sex. A freely available public database, intended as a resource for researchers studying the immune response to SARS-CoV-2, is where the repertoires were released. Where available, HLA class I and class II types were taken from metadata supplied by the sample provider and were not determined by assay-based typing. The samples were drawn from the first 160 participants of the ongoing ImmuneRACE study and from 1,254 subjects provided by 6 global collaborators. Subjects who had been exposed to COVID-19, were actively infected with it, or had recovered from it provided the deeply sampled blood TCRbeta repertoires that made up the dataset.

What the authors observed across the whole study: How much clinical and demographic metadata was included differed by source and by participant, and the metadata was provided uncurated.

Based on the germline V gene, the CDR1 and CDR2 sequences are SGDLS and YYNGEE. Between the V and J ends, shortened by 0 bases and 7 bases respectively, the junction contains 19 bases. Its CDR3 holds 17 amino acids, cysteine through phenylalanine. Solely the CDR3 DNA is kept, with 51 bases framed from the first base. The receptor was derived from a woman between 50 and 59 years old in a cohort exposed to, infected with or recovered from COVID-19 (not recorded which). What was sequenced was PBMCs or T cells enriched from blood (not recorded which). The V and J segments used are TRBV9 and TRBJ1-4, with the D segment identity uncertain. Here is the DNA: TGTGCCAGCAGCGTAGATTTAAGCGGCCTTGGGAGTGAAAAACTGTTTTTT. This sequence encodes CASSVDLSGLGSEKLFF.